Below, 14 T cell receptor beta chains from the same sample are listed, as sequenced in a study of control samples from healthy donors and cancer patients (dated by TCRdb to the early 2020s). The library came from the immunoSEQ multiplex PCR assay. The table comes from immuneACCESS by way of TCRdb, which keeps in-frame sequences with V and J called. Part of the clones is missing from these tables; in studies checked, under half for an unresolved V gene and the rest for unknown reasons. This sample holds approximately 130,000 clones; 87% were observed only once. Jointly, the top ten make up about 3% of the sample. The sequencing sample was made of blood. All receptors come from a man aged 55 to 70 in good health.

J is TRBJ1-3 and V is TRBV11-2, with D tentatively TRBD1 (6 bases). V lost 3 bases, J lost 4 bases, and 13 bases lay in between. From germline, CDR1 is SGHAT and CDR2 FQNNGV. The CDR3 is 15 amino acids. The CDR3 is CASSFAPGEGNTIYF. DNA for the CDR3: TGTGCCAGCAGCTTCGCCCCAGGGGAAGGAAACACCATATATTTT.

The chain combines TRBV3-1 (or the pseudogene TRBV3-2) with TRBJ2-7, with D hard to call. Germline V gives CDR1 LGHDT, CDR2 YNNKEL (reference sequence). V was shortened by 3 bases and J by 2 bases, with 11 bases between the two germline ends. CDR3 length: 14 amino acids. The CDR3 region has the DNA TGTGCCAGCAGCCAGGACCGTGGGCCCTACGAGCAGTACTTC. Protein: CASSQDRGPYEQYF.

The chain employs TRBV19 and TRBJ2-2; maybe TRBD2 (6 bases). This CDR3 is built from 15 residues. The germline V gene encodes CDR1 LNHDA and CDR2 SQIVND (reference sequence). Trimming took off 5 bases at V and 1 base at J, with 11 bases between the two ends. CDR3 sequence (DNA): TGTGCCAGTAGTGATCGGGGGTTGAACACCGGGGAGCTGTTTTTT. Translated, it gives CASSDRGLNTGELFF.

V is TRBV6-5 and J is TRBJ1-6, with D unclear. This CDR3 is built from 13 residues. V was cut by 10 bases and J by 10 bases, with 17 bases left in between. CDR1 MNHEY and CDR2 SVGAGI come from the germline V gene. The CDR3 here is CATNHLGGSPLHF. The CDR3 bases are TGTGCCACCAATCATTTAGGAGGGTCACCCCTCCACTTT.

V usage is TRBV9 and J usage is TRBJ1-1; 7 nucleotides line up with TRBD1. The V gene's germline CDR1 is SGDLS and CDR2 YYNGEE. The CDR3 contains 14 residues. With V trimmed by 0 bases and J by 7 bases, 6 bases remained unmatched. CDR3 in DNA: TGTGCCAGCAGCGTAGACGGGACAGCCTTTGAAGCTTTCTTT. This encodes CASSVDGTAFEAFF. Variable domain in full (rest from reference TRBV9 and TRBJ1-1): DSGVTQTPKHLITATGQRVTLRCSPRSGDLSVYWYQQSLDQGLQFLIQYYNGEERAKGNILERFSAQQFPDLHSELNLSSLELGDSALYFCASSVDGTAFEAFFGQGTRLTVV.

The V call is TRBV28, the J call TRBJ2-3; perhaps TRBD2 as D (6 bases). The CDR3 has 16 residues. Trimming removed 7 bases from V and 6 bases from J, with 23 bases in between. CDR1 and CDR2 from the germline V gene are MDHEN and SYDVKM. As DNA, the CDR3 is TGTGCCAGCACCTTGCGGGGCGGTACATCTCTGGATACGCAGTATTTT. Its translation: CASTLRGGTSLDTQYF.

This sequence joins TRBV28 and TRBJ1-6, with TRBD1 identical over 10 bases. The CDR3 is 15 amino acids. After removal of 3 bases from V and 8 bases from J, the junction contained 4 bases not matched to a gene. Germline values: CDR1 MDHEN, CDR2 SYDVKM. CDR3 amino acids: CASSFSTGGYSPLHF. In DNA, the CDR3 is TGTGCCAGCAGTTTCTCGACAGGGGGCTATTCACCCCTCCACTTT. The complete variable domain, with remaining parts taken from reference TRBV28 and TRBJ1-6, reads DVKVTQSSRYLVKRTGEKVFLECVQDMDHENMFWYRQDPGLGLRLIYFSYDVKMKEKGDIPEGYSVSREKKERFSLILESASTNQTSMYLCASSFSTGGYSPLHFGNGTRLTVT.

V is TRBV18 and J is TRBJ1-1; D gene ambiguous. In germline, CDR1 is KGHSH, CDR2 LQKENI. V dropped 2 bases and J dropped 1 base, with 8 bases sitting between them. The CDR3 spans 14 residues. This CDR3 is CASSPDLGNTEAFF. In DNA form, the CDR3 reads TGTGCCAGCTCACCAGACCTTGGGAACACTGAAGCTTTCTTT.

A few counts support this clone. V is TRBV6-1 and J is TRBJ1-6; D may be TRBD1 (5 bases). The CDR3 totals 15 residues. The germline V and J ends were trimmed by 2 bases and 7 bases, with 12 bases remaining between them. Germline CDR1 reads MNHNS; CDR2 reads SASEGT. CDR3 sequence reads: CASSERPGLNSPLHF. The DNA for the CDR3 is TGTGCCAGCAGTGAACGTCCAGGGCTGAATTCACCCCTCCACTTT.

The chain has TRBV29-1 and TRBJ2-2; no firm D call. This CDR3 is built from 11 residues. The germline V gene has CDR1 SQVTM and CDR2 ANQGSEA. Trimming shortened V by 7 bases and J by 7 bases, and 10 bases separated the two germline ends. This chain's CDR3 is CSAERYGELFF. In DNA form, the CDR3 reads TGCAGCGCCGAGAGATACGGGGAGCTGTTTTTT.

This clone was found once. The chain is built from TRBV21-1 and TRBJ1-5. TRBV21-1 is listed as a pseudogene. The CDR3 contains 11 residues. CDR3 in amino acids: CARHSNQPQHF. Written as DNA, the CDR3 is TGTGCCCGCCACAGCAATCAGCCCCAGCATTTT.

This clone was counted only a few times. The rearrangement links TRBV28 to TRBJ1-4; TRBD1 aligns across 8 bases. Germline V CDR1 and CDR2: MDHEN, SYDVKM. V lost 6 bases, J lost 7 bases, and 7 bases stayed unmatched. The CDR3 runs 14 residues. The CDR3 spells CASRPGQGSEKLFF. For the CDR3, the DNA is TGTGCCAGCAGACCCGGACAGGGTAGTGAAAAACTGTTTTTT.

This chain links TRBV21-1 with TRBJ1-5. TRBV21-1 is a known pseudogene. The length of the CDR3 is 20 residues. Here the CDR3 reads CASSKEEYSRRGPSNQPQHF. In DNA form, the CDR3 reads TGTGCCAGCAGCAAAGAAGAGTACAGTCGGCGGGGGCCTAGCAATCAGCCCCAGCATTTT.

The gene calls are TRBV2 and TRBJ2-7, with a tentative D call TRBD2 (5 bases). V lost 3 bases and J lost 0, with 15 bases in between. The germline gives CDR1 SNHLY, CDR2 FYNNEI. This CDR3 has 16 residues. CDR3 DNA: TGTGCCAGCAGTGATTCTGGCGGAGGCTCCTCCTACGAGCAGTACTTC. Translated, it gives CASSDSGGGSSYEQYF.